A selection of T cell receptor beta chains follows, all from one sample in a study of Ad26.COV2.S vaccination and SARS-CoV-2 variants. Using immunoSEQ multiplex PCR, the repertoire was profiled, and TCRdb retains in-frame clones only, with some absent. Among roughly 150,000 clones listed, roughly 85% were seen once. Source: peripheral blood, taken after recovery from COVID-19. These receptors all come from a human donor who had recovered from COVID-19. Each CDR3 is given with its conserved first and last residue. D genes are given only for firm matches. Part of the rows lack a size; the others show once, few, many or a class for expanded clones.

- | TRBJ1-6 | - | TRBV6-1 | CASLRGENSPLHF | TGTGCCAGCCTGCGGGGAGAGAATTCACCCCTCCACTTT
- | TRBJ2-5 | - | TRBV10-3 | CAISESRETQYF | TGTGCCATCAGTGAGTCGAGGGAGACCCAGTACTTC
few | TRBJ1-1 | - | TRBV7-8 | CASSSRGNTEAFF | TGTGCCAGCAGCAGTAGGGGGAACACTGAAGCTTTCTTT
- | TRBJ2-7 | - | TRBV6-5 | CACSSTRNEQYF | TGTGCCTGCTCGTCGACTAGAAACGAGCAGTACTTC
once | TRBJ2-7 | TRBD2 | TRBV28 | CASSLWTASGGEQYF | TGTGCCAGCAGTTTATGGACAGCCTCGGGGGGCGAGCAGTACTTC
- | TRBJ2-5 | TRBD2 | TRBV11-2 | CASSFRASGGQETQYF | TGTGCCAGCAGCTTTCGGGCTAGCGGGGGTCAAGAGACCCAGTACTTC
- | TRBJ1-2 | - | TRBV12-3/TRBV12-4 | CASRPRSFYGYTF | TGTGCCAGCAGGCCGAGGAGCTTCTATGGCTACACCTTC
- | TRBJ1-1 | - | TRBV29-1 | CSVEGTVGWTEAFF | TGCAGCGTTGAAGGAACCGTAGGGTGGACTGAAGCTTTCTTT
- | TRBJ1-1 | - | TRBV20-1 | CSASTSQQLNTEAFF | TGCAGTGCTAGTACCTCCCAACAGTTGAACACTGAAGCTTTCTTT
once | TRBJ1-3 | - | TRBV2 | CASSTGGVSGNTIYF | TGTGCCAGCAGTACGGGGGGGGTCTCTGGAAACACCATATATTTT
few | TRBJ2-1 | - | TRBV10-1 | CASSVNYNEQFF | TGCGCCAGCAGTGTAAATTACAATGAGCAGTTCTTC
- | TRBJ1-6 | - | TRBV4-3 | CASSQDRSPLHF | TGCGCCAGCAGCCAAGATCGGTCACCCCTCCACTTT
- | TRBJ2-5 | - | TRBV28 | CASSSNGETQYF | TGTGCCAGCAGTTCAAATGGAGAGACCCAGTACTTC
- | TRBJ2-3 | - | TRBV14 | CASGGQFTDTQYF | TGTGCCAGCGGTGGACAGTTCACAGATACGCAGTATTTT
once | TRBJ2-2 | TRBD2 | TRBV4-3 | CASSPGLVPNTGELFF | TGCGCCAGCAGCCCGGGACTAGTCCCGAACACCGGGGAGCTGTTTTTT
- | TRBJ1-1 | - | TRBV11-3 | CASSLHQNSPAFF | TGTGCCAGCAGCTTACACCAAAATTCGCCAGCTTTCTTT
- | TRBJ1-5 | - | TRBV27 | CASSPVGPRSNQPQHF | TGTGCCAGCAGTCCTGTGGGACCCCGGAGCAATCAGCCCCAGCATTTT
- | TRBJ1-5 | - | TRBV6-5 | CASGGGRSPNHPQHF | TGTGCCAGCGGGGGGGGTCGGAGCCCCAATCATCCCCAGCATTTT
- | TRBJ1-1 | - | TRBV2 | CASNLGQNTEAFF | TGTGCCAGCAATCTTGGACAGAACACTGAAGCTTTCTTT
once | TRBJ1-1 | - | TRBV7-2 | CASFNDRGATEAFF | TGTGCCAGCTTCAATGACCGCGGGGCCACTGAAGCTTTCTTT
- | TRBJ2-1 | - | TRBV2 | CASSRVDNEQFF | TGTGCCAGCAGCCGCGTTGACAATGAGCAGTTCTTC
few | TRBJ1-1 | - | TRBV14 | CASSPRTGAVNTEAFF | TGTGCCAGCAGCCCGCGAACGGGGGCGGTGAACACTGAAGCTTTCTTT
- | TRBJ2-1 | - | TRBV28 | CASSTHRDVYNEQFF | TGTGCCAGCAGCACGCACCGGGACGTATACAATGAGCAGTTCTTC
- | TRBJ2-7 | - | TRBV5-4 | CASSLKAGYEQYF | TGTGCCAGCAGCTTGAAGGCGGGATACGAGCAGTACTTC
- | TRBJ2-1 | TRBD2 | TRBV30 | CAWSRTREQFF | TGTGCCTGGAGTCGGACTAGGGAGCAGTTCTTC
- | TRBJ1-5 | - | TRBV6-5 | CASSKQGGRNQPQHF | TGTGCCAGCAGTAAGCAGGGAGGCAGGAATCAGCCCCAGCATTTT
- | TRBJ1-2 | TRBD1 | TRBV2 | CAIIEGTGTYGYTF | TGTGCCATCATCGAAGGGACAGGAACCTATGGCTACACCTTC
- | TRBJ2-3 | - | TRBV18 | CASSPGHRADTQYF | TGTGCCAGCTCACCCGGACATAGGGCAGATACGCAGTATTTT
- | TRBJ2-5 | TRBD2 | TRBV5-1 | CASKLAGGLETQYF | TGCGCCAGCAAACTAGCGGGGGGTCTAGAGACCCAGTACTTC
- | TRBJ1-2 | - | TRBV5-6 | CASSTVREAGYGYTF | TGTGCCAGCAGTACCGTCAGGGAGGCTGGCTATGGCTACACCTTC
- | TRBJ2-7 | - | TRBV19 | CASSNTYEQYF | TGTGCCAGTAGTAACACCTACGAGCAGTACTTC
- | TRBJ1-6 | - | TRBV19 | CASSSRDRNNSPLHF | TGTGCCAGTAGTAGCCGGGACCGGAATAATTCACCCCTCCACTTT